Listed below are T cell receptor beta chains from one sample, sequenced in a study of T cell repertoires in cytomegalovirus infection. TCRdb analysed the reads with MiXCR anew, one entry per CDR3 protein. The sample has around 300,000 distinct CDR3 sequences; 8% to 9.5% are singletons. The sequencing input was PBMCs. The receptors were gathered from a human donor in good health (CMV status not recorded). Some clones in this sample may be carry-over from other donors' samples. Both conserved end residues are part of each CDR3. D genes are given only for firm matches. The listing skips clone size in some rows; elsewhere it reads once, few, many or a size class.

D gene | J gene | V gene | clone size | CDR3 DNA | CDR3 protein
TRBD1 | TRBJ2-1 | TRBV12-3/TRBV12-4 | few | TGTGCCAGCAGTTTTCGGGCAGGGGGCGTTTACAATGAGCAGTTCTTC | CASSFRAGGVYNEQFF
TRBD1 | TRBJ2-3 | TRBV12-3/TRBV12-4 | many | TGTGCCAGCAGTTTAGCGGGACAGAGACCCTTCGATACGCAGTATTTT | CASSLAGQRPFDTQYF
- | TRBJ1-4 | TRBV7-2 | many | TGTGCCAGCAGCACAAGGACATCAACTAATGAAAAACTGTTTTTT | CASSTRTSTNEKLFF
- | TRBJ1-5 | TRBV27 | few | TGTGCCAGCAGTTATACAGGGCAAGGTCAGCCCCAGCATTTT | CASSYTGQGQPQHF
- | TRBJ1-5 | TRBV28 | few | TGTGCCAGCAGACCAGCCGGGAGTTTGGGAATCAATCAGCCCCAGCATTTT | CASRPAGSLGINQPQHF
- | TRBJ2-3 | TRBV25-1 | - | TGTGCCAGCAGGGTTTCGGTCTTGGATACGCAGTATTTT | CASRVSVLDTQYF
- | TRBJ1-1 | TRBV4-1 | many | TGCGCCAGCAGCCAAGATACCAACCAGGGACTGAACACTGAAGCTTTCTTT | CASSQDTNQGLNTEAFF
- | TRBJ2-7 | TRBV7-2 | many | TGTGCCAGCAGCTTCGCAATAGGGACCGTCCCTTCCTACGAGCAGTACTTC | CASSFAIGTVPSYEQYF
- | TRBJ1-6 | TRBV20-1 | few | TGCAGTGCTAGAGCCAACAGGAGGAATTCACCCCTCCACTTT | CSARANRRNSPLHF
TRBD1 | TRBJ1-1 | TRBV6-6 | - | TGTGCCAGCAGCGGGGGGGGGACAGGGGGCTCCAGCGCTGAAGCTTTCTTT | CASSGGGTGGSSAEAFF
- | TRBJ2-5 | TRBV28 | - | TGTGCCAGCAGTATCCTCAGGCGTCAAGAGACCCAGTACTTC | CASSILRRQETQYF
- | TRBJ2-1 | TRBV6-5 | few | TGTGCCAGCAGTTATTCCTTACGAAGCTCCTACAATGAGCAGTTCTTC | CASSYSLRSSYNEQFF
TRBD2 | TRBJ2-1 | TRBV6-5 | few | TGTGCCAGCAGCCAACTAGCGGGAGGCCTCTACAATGAGCAGTTCTTC | CASSQLAGGLYNEQFF
- | TRBJ1-4 | TRBV7-9 | many | TGTGCCAGCAGCTTAGGAGTGGTTGATAAAAAACTGTTTTTT | CASSLGVVDKKLFF
TRBD1 | TRBJ1-1 | TRBV7-8 | many | TGTGCCAGCAGCTCCTCGACCCGGGACAGGGGACGTGCTTTCTTT | CASSSSTRDRGRAFF
TRBD2 | TRBJ2-1 | TRBV7-2 | - | TGTGCCAGCAGCTTAGGCGGGACTAGCGGGGGATCTCGGGAGCAGTTCTTC | CASSLGGTSGGSREQFF
- | TRBJ2-7 | TRBV20-1 | - | TGCAGTGCCTCGGGAAGGGTTCTGGGAGCGCCTGCCTACGAGCAGTACTTC | CSASGRVLGAPAYEQYF
TRBD2 | TRBJ2-7 | TRBV28 | few | TGTGCCAGCACCTTGACCCAAGCGGGAGTGCCCTACGAGCAGTACTTC | CASTLTQAGVPYEQYF
TRBD1 | TRBJ2-7 | TRBV7-9 | few | TGTGCCAGCAGCATAGTACCTCCGGGACAGGGGGGAGAGCAGTACTTC | CASSIVPPGQGGEQYF
TRBD2 | TRBJ2-1 | TRBV6-5 | - | TGTGCCGCAAGGGGCGGGAGGGCCTTGGGTGAGCAGTTCTTC | CAARGGRALGEQFF
TRBD1 | TRBJ1-2 | TRBV7-2 | many | TGTGCCAGCAGCTTCGGGACAGGGGATTATGGCTACACCTTC | CASSFGTGDYGYTF
- | TRBJ2-1 | TRBV12-3/TRBV12-4 | once | TGTGCCAGCAGCCATCAGAGGACACTCCACAATGAGCAGTTCTTC | CASSHQRTLHNEQFF
TRBD2 | TRBJ2-1 | TRBV7-3 | many | TGTGCCAGCAGCGCGACTAGCGGGACCTCCTACAATGAGCAGTTCTTC | CASSATSGTSYNEQFF
- | TRBJ2-2 | TRBV7-3 | many | TGTGCCAGCAGCTCCACCGGGGGCGGGGAGCTGTTTTTT | CASSSTGGGELFF
- | TRBJ2-1 | TRBV28 | - | TGTGCCAGCAGTTTAGAGGTTGGACTCCGACACTACAATGAGCAGTTCTTC | CASSLEVGLRHYNEQFF
- | TRBJ2-1 | TRBV28 | - | TGTGCCACCCGACAGGGAGGGTTCTACAATGAGCAGTTCTTC | CATRQGGFYNEQFF
TRBD2 | TRBJ2-7 | TRBV6-5 | - | TGTGCCAGCAGTTCCCCCGGGAGGAGCGTTTGGGAGCAGTACTTC | CASSSPGRSVWEQYF
- | TRBJ2-7 | TRBV7-2 | few | TGTGCCAGCAGCTTGGGACCGTCGCGTCGGGAGCAGTACTTC | CASSLGPSRREQYF
TRBD2 | TRBJ2-3 | TRBV4-2 | - | TGTGCCAGCAGCCAAACCTCTAGCGGGGGGCGCACAGATACGCAGTATTTT | CASSQTSSGGRTDTQYF
TRBD1 | TRBJ1-2 | TRBV7-2 | few | TGTGCCAGCAGCTTTTCCGGGACAGGGGATTTCTATGGCTACACCTTC | CASSFSGTGDFYGYTF
- | TRBJ2-2 | TRBV23-1 | few | TGCGCCAGCAGTCAATGGAGGCGAAGGCCCACCGGGGAGCTGTTTTTT | CASSQWRRRPTGELFF